This TCR beta chain comes out of a study of cytomegalovirus exposure and HLA in healthy donors. Study-wide context: Early released data comprised around 79 million unique TCRs from HLA-typed donors. Regarding the study as a whole: Researchers reported from a later analysis that most CMV-associated TCR beta chains appeared HLA-restricted. For most subjects, TCR beta sequences were reported to predict HLA-A and HLA-B alleles with accuracy. Later analysis demonstrated an association between a missense DCLRE1C variant and TCR beta V- and J-gene trimming.

The ends lost 7 bases at V and 7 bases at J; junction bases unmatched: 12. The CDR3 runs to 16 residues. CDR1 is SGHAT and CDR2 is FQNNGV in the germline V gene. Researchers ran the PCR with 60 Vbeta and 13 Jbeta primers. Measured with immunoSEQ multiplex PCR; TCRdb has only the in-frame clones, and not every one. This table holds about 160,000 clones. In regard to this clone: Its matching antigen is unknown.

Material for sequencing was PBMCs. The chain links TRBV11-2 to TRBJ2-1, with 11 bases identical to TRBD2. The receptor comes from a woman aged 60-70 years in good health and CMV-seronegative. The CDR3, as DNA: TGTGCCAGCAACCTAAGGTTACTAGCGGGAGTGAATGAGCAGTTCTTC. This encodes CASNLRLLAGVNEQFF.